This T cell receptor beta chain stems from a study of blood T cell repertoires in COVID-19. The method was immunoSEQ multiplex PCR; TCRdb's version includes in-frame clones alone and lacks a portion of them. The sample consists of 150,000 to 200,000 clones, less than 90% of them appearing once. V lost 5 bases, J lost 1 base, and 8 bases stayed unmatched. CDR3 length equals 15 residues. Germline CDR1 and CDR2: SGHVS and FQNEAQ. The receptor's source is a woman between 65 and 79 years old with COVID-19, enrolled during active disease. Material for sequencing was peripheral blood. This rearrangement joins TRBV7-8 to TRBJ2-7; 7 positions agree with TRBD2. The CDR3 DNA is TGTGCCAGCAGCCGCGCGGCGGGAGAGTCCTACGAGCAGTACTTC. Its translation: CASSRAAGESYEQYF.